Listed below are T cell receptor beta chains from one sample, sequenced in a study of post-analysis software for immune sequencing data. TCRdb passed the PCR reads through MiXCR, listing each CDR3 protein once. This sample has roughly 540,000 distinct CDR3 sequences, with approximately 31% found just once. The sequencing sample was made of blood. These receptor sequences come from a girl aged 2-17 years with multiple sclerosis. Both conserved end residues are part of each CDR3. D genes are given only for firm matches. Expanded clones are given a class, and other clones once, few, many or no size at all.

j_call | d_call | v_call | clone_size | cdr3_nt | cdr3_aa
TRBJ2-5 | NA | TRBV29-1 | many | TGCAGCGTTGGCAACACCATCCAAGAGACCCAGTACTTC | CSVGNTIQETQYF
TRBJ2-1 | NA | TRBV10-2 | few | TGCGCCAGCAGCGTGGGACGGTTCAATGAGCAGTTCTTC | CASSVGRFNEQFF
TRBJ2-1 | TRBD1 | TRBV12-3/TRBV12-4 | NA | TGTGCCAGCAGTTCCTATGGGACAGGGGCCTCCTCCACGGGGAACAATGAGCAGTTCTTC | CASSSYGTGASSTGNNEQFF
TRBJ2-3 | NA | TRBV28 | NA | TGTGCCAGCACCTCCGGATCTAGGTCCCGCCGGGATACGCAGTATTTT | CASTSGSRSRRDTQYF
TRBJ2-1 | NA | TRBV3-1 | NA | TGTGCCAGCAGCCAAGATCCCAGGACAGAGCAGTTCTTC | CASSQDPRTEQFF
TRBJ2-1 | TRBD1 | TRBV6-1 | NA | TGTGCCGGCAGTGAACGGCCGGGACAGGGGGTCGATGAGCAGTTCTTC | CAGSERPGQGVDEQFF
TRBJ1-2 | NA | TRBV20-1 | many | TGCAGTGCTACCCCCGGCGGGGCGAATGGCTACACCTTC | CSATPGGANGYTF
TRBJ1-1 | NA | TRBV6-6 | NA | TGTGCCAGCAGTTACCTAAGGGGAGGGGACACTGAAGCTTTCTTT | CASSYLRGGDTEAFF
TRBJ1-4 | TRBD1 | TRBV29-1 | few | TGCAGCGTTCGGGGGGGCAGGGGGCAGGCTAATGAAAAACTGTTTTTT | CSVRGGRGQANEKLFF
TRBJ1-2 | TRBD1 | TRBV7-9 | few | TGTGCCAGCAGCTACGGACAGGGGGCCCACTATGGCTACACCTTC | CASSYGQGAHYGYTF
TRBJ2-4 | NA | TRBV29-1 | few | TGCAGCGCCCGGACAGCCTACGAGCAGGACTTC | CSARTAYEQDF
TRBJ1-5 | NA | TRBV18 | NA | TGTGCCAGCTCACCCGAGGGAGGGCCGCCCCAGCATTTT | CASSPEGGPPQHF
TRBJ1-2 | NA | TRBV5-5 | few | TGTGCCAGCAGCTTGACTGACAGCTATGGCTACACCTTC | CASSLTDSYGYTF
TRBJ1-5 | TRBD1 | TRBV5-1 | NA | TGCGCCAGCAGCGCTGGGACAGTCAATCAGCCCCAGCATTTT | CASSAGTVNQPQHF
TRBJ1-2 | NA | TRBV20-1 | NA | TGCAGTGCTAGAGGGGCAGGGAACACCTATGGCTACACCTTC | CSARGAGNTYGYTF
TRBJ1-1 | NA | TRBV20-1 | once | TGCAGTGCTACGTCGTATGGAGGGGACACTGAAGCTTTCTTT | CSATSYGGDTEAFF
TRBJ2-5 | NA | TRBV20-1 | NA | TGCAGTGCTCGCGGAGGGGGGGCCGGGCAAGAGACCCTGTACTTC | CSARGGGAGQETLYF
TRBJ2-5 | NA | TRBV27 | NA | TGTGCCAGCAGTTTATCGAATGAGCAGTACTTC | CASSLSNEQYF
TRBJ1-1 | NA | TRBV20-1 | NA | TGCAGTGCTAGACGGGCGCGGAACACTGAAGCTTTCTTT | CSARRARNTEAFF
TRBJ2-5 | NA | TRBV9 | NA | TGTGCCAGCAGCCCATCTGTGGCCACCGAGACCCAGTACTTC | CASSPSVATETQYF
TRBJ1-2 | NA | TRBV20-1 | NA | TGCAGTGCCAGAACACCGGGCCCAACAAGGGGGGGCTACACCTTC | CSARTPGPTRGGYTF
TRBJ2-5 | NA | TRBV7-9 | NA | TGTGCCAGCAGCCCGACGAGGGGCTCGGGGGAGACCCAGTACTTC | CASSPTRGSGETQYF
TRBJ1-2 | NA | TRBV7-3 | NA | TGTGCCAGCAGCACAAGGGGGGCTATAGGCTACACCTTC | CASSTRGAIGYTF
TRBJ1-2 | NA | TRBV11-2 | NA | TGTGCCAGCAGCTTAACCCAGGGAGGTGGCTACACCTTC | CASSLTQGGGYTF
TRBJ1-1 | NA | TRBV5-1 | NA | TGCGCCAGCAGGCCGGTCATGAACACTGAAGCTTTCTTT | CASRPVMNTEAFF
TRBJ2-5 | NA | TRBV15 | few | TGTGCCACCAGCAGAGATCCGGGACACCAAGAGACCCAGTACTTC | CATSRDPGHQETQYF
TRBJ2-1 | NA | TRBV5-1 | NA | TGCGCCAGCAGCTTGGTAGGAGTTGGAGTTAGGGGGAACAATGAGCAGTTCTTC | CASSLVGVGVRGNNEQFF
TRBJ2-1 | NA | TRBV5-1 | NA | TGCGCCAGCAGCTTACCCAACACGGACAATGAGCAGTTCTTC | CASSLPNTDNEQFF
TRBJ2-7 | TRBD2 | TRBV11-2 | NA | TGTGCCAGCAGCTCCGGGAGGGGTAGTTACGAGCAGTACTTC | CASSSGRGSYEQYF
TRBJ2-3 | TRBD2 | TRBV20-1 | NA | TGCAGTGCTACGACTAGCGTGGGGCCCGGAGTCGCAGATACGCAGTATTTT | CSATTSVGPGVADTQYF
TRBJ2-5 | TRBD2 | TRBV10-3 | few | TGTGCCATCAGTGGGGTATCGGGACTAGCGGGGGAACAAGAGACCCAGTACTTC | CAISGVSGLAGEQETQYF
TRBJ2-3 | TRBD2 | TRBV11-2 | NA | TGTGCCAGCAGACTAGCGGGGGGCCTCTTACCAGATACGCAGTATTTT | CASRLAGGLLPDTQYF
TRBJ2-3 | NA | TRBV29-1 | many | TGCAGCGAGCAGCCCGGGGGCGGGGATACGCAGTATTTT | CSEQPGGGDTQYF
TRBJ2-1 | NA | TRBV5-1 | NA | TGCGCCAGCAGCGGGGGACGGGGCGTCTACAATGAGCAGTTCTTC | CASSGGRGVYNEQFF
TRBJ2-7 | NA | TRBV25-1 | many | TGTGCCAGCAGTGCAGGGGCGTACGAGCAGTACTTC | CASSAGAYEQYF
TRBJ2-4 | NA | TRBV11-1 | few | TGTGCCAGCAGCCGTTTTCCGAGGGACATTCAGTACTTC | CASSRFPRDIQYF
TRBJ2-3 | TRBD2 | TRBV24-1 | many | TGTGCCACCAGTGGCGAGCGGGGGATCACAGATACGCAGTATTTT | CATSGERGITDTQYF
TRBJ2-5 | NA | TRBV27 | many | TGTGCCAGCAGTTACGACCGGCAAGAGACCCAGTACTTC | CASSYDRQETQYF
TRBJ2-3 | TRBD2 | TRBV18 | few | TGTGCCAGCTCACCCCTGCGGACTAGCGGGGGCACTAGCACAGATACGCAGTATTTT | CASSPLRTSGGTSTDTQYF
TRBJ2-5 | TRBD1 | TRBV4-2 | NA | TGTGCCAGCAGCCCCGATCCCACAGGGGTGCAAGAGACCCAGTACTTC | CASSPDPTGVQETQYF
TRBJ2-1 | NA | TRBV6-6 | few | TGTGCCAGCAGTTACTCAGGATGGGAGCAGTTCTTC | CASSYSGWEQFF
TRBJ2-3 | TRBD1 | TRBV11-2 | once | TGTGCCAGCAAAACTCCGGGACAGAGCACAGATACGCAGTATTTT | CASKTPGQSTDTQYF
TRBJ2-5 | TRBD2 | TRBV2 | NA | TGTGCCAGCAGTGAAAGGCTAGCGGGGGTAGAGACCCAGTACTTC | CASSERLAGVETQYF
TRBJ1-2 | TRBD1 | TRBV12-5 | few | TGTGCTAGTGGCTCCGGGACAGGGGGCTTGGGCTACACCTTC | CASGSGTGGLGYTF
TRBJ2-1 | NA | TRBV7-3 | few | TGTGCCAGCAGTCGGGACCTCCTGAGCTCCTACAATGAGCAGTTCTTC | CASSRDLLSSYNEQFF
TRBJ2-1 | TRBD1 | TRBV11-2 | NA | TGTGCCAGCAGCCGGTGGTCGGGACAGGGCTACAATGAGCAGTTCTTC | CASSRWSGQGYNEQFF
TRBJ2-2 | NA | TRBV7-9 | few | TGTGCCAGCAGGATGAGCGAGGACACCGGGGAGCTGTTTTTT | CASRMSEDTGELFF
TRBJ2-2 | NA | TRBV29-1 | few | TGCAGCGTTTCTTCCACCGGGGCGACCGGGGAGCTGTTTTTT | CSVSSTGATGELFF
TRBJ2-3 | NA | TRBV5-5 | few | TGTGCCAGCAGCTTGGTCAGGGGAGGACGCACAGATACGCAGTATTTT | CASSLVRGGRTDTQYF
TRBJ2-1 | TRBD2 | TRBV5-1 | NA | TGCGCCAGCAGCTCTGGGGGACTAGCGGACAATGAGCAGTTCTTC | CASSSGGLADNEQFF